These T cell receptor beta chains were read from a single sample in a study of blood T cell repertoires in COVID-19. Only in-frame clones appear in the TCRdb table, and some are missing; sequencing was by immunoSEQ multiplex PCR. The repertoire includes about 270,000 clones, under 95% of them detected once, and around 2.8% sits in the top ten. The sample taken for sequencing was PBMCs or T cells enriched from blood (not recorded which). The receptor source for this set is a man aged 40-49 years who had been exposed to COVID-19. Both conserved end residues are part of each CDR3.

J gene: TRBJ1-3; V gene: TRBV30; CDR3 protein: CAHSRGLGGNTIYF
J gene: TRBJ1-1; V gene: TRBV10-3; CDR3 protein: CAISEIPGQGAPDTEAFF
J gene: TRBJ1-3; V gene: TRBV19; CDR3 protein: CASSPGPGNTIYF
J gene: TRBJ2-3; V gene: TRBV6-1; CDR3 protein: CASSESAGGPSDTQYF
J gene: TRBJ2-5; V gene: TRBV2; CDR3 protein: CASSGQGAYQETQYF
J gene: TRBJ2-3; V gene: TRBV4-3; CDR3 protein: CASSQDPGGGSDTQYF
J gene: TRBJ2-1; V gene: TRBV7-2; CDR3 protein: CASTPSGLVLGEQFF
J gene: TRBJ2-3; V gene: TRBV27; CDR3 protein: CASSFITQYF
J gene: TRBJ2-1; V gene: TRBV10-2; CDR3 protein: CASSLRGAGGEQFF
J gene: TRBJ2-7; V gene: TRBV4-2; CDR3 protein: CASSQPPSHLAGVIYEQYF
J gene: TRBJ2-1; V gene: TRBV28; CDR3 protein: CASSPLDRDHYNEQFF
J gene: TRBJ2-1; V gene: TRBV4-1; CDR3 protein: CASSQLGDEQFF
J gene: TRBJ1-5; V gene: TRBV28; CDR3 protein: CASSLKGLVSNQPQHF
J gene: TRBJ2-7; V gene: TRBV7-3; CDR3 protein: CASRSEGVRQREYYEQYF
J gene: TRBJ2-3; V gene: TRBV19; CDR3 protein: CASSIDGQGGLIDTQYF
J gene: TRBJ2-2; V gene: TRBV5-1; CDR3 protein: CASSLSWRAGGPTGELFF
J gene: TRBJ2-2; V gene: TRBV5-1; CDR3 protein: CASSWGTDNTGELFF
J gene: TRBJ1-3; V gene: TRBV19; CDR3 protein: CASSTTDAGNTIYF
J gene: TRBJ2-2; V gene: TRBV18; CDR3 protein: CASSPLSEELFF
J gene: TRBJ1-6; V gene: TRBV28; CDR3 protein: CASSSLQGEYNSPLHF
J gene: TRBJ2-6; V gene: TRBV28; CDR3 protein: CASSFMGHGANVLTF
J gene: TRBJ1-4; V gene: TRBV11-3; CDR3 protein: CAGTRDREEKLFF
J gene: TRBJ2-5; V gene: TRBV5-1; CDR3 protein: CASSLAGGQETQYF
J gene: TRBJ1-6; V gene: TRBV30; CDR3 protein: CAWSEQGLYNSPLHF
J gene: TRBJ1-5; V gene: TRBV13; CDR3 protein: CASSLTGGAGRSSNQPQHF
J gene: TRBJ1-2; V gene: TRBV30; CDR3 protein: CAWSVGQGYGYTF
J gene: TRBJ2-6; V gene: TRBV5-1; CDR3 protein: CASSLQGARGANVLTF
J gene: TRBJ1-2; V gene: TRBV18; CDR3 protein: CASSPRGSGYTF
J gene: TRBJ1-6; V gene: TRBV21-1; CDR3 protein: CASSKADLQDRGNSPLHF
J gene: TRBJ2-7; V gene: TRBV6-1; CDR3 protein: CASSDDRWSEQYF
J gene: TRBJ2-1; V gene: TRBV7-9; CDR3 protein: CASSSLVLAGAANEQFF
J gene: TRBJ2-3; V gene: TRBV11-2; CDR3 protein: CASRPRLAGTDTQYF
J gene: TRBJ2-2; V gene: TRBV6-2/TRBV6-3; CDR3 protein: CASSWTANTGELFF
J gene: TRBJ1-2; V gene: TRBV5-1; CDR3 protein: CASSGDSYGYTF
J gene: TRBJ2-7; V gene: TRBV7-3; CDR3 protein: CASSLNVGLPITSEQYF
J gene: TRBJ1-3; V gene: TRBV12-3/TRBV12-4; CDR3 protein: CASSFRNTIYF
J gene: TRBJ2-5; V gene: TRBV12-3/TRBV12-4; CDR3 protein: CASSLGQKETQYF
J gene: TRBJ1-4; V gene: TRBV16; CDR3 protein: CASSPGTGPNEKLFF
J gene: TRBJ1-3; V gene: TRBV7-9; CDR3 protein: CASSLNTGQGAVRNTIYF
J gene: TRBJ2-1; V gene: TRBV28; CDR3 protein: CASSFAGGGGNEQFF
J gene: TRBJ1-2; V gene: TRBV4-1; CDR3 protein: CASSHTTGDYGYTF
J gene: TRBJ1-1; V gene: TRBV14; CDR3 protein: CASSQELGTKAFF
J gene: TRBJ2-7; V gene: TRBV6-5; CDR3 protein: CASVLGSEKYF
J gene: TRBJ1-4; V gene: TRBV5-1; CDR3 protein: CASSFLGAENEKLFF
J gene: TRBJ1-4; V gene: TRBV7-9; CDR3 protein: CASRPLTGDNEKLFF